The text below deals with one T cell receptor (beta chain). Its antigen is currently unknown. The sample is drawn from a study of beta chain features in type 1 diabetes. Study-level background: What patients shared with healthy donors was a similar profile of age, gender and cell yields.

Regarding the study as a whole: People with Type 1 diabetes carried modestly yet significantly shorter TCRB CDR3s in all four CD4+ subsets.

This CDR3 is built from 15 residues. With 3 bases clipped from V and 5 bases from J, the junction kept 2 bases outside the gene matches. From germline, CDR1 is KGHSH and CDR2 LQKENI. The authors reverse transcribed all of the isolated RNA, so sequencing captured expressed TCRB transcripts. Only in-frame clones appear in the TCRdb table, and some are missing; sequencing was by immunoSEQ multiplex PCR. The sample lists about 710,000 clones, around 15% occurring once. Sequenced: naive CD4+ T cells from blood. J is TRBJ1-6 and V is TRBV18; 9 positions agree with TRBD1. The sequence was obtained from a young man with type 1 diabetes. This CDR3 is CASSPRTGDNSPLHF. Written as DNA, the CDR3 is TGTGCCAGCTCACCTCGGACAGGGGATAATTCACCCCTCCACTTT.